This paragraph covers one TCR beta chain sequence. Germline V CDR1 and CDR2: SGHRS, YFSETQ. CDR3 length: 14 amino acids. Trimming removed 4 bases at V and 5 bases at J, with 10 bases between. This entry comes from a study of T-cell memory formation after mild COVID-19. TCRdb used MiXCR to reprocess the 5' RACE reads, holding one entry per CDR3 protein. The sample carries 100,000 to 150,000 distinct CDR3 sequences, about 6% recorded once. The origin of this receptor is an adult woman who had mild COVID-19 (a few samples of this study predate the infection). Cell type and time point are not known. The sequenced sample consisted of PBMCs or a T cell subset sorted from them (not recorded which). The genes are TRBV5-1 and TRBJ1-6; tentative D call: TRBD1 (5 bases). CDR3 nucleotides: TGCGCCAGCAGCACAGCGACAGATAATTCACCCCTCCACTTT. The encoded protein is CASSTATDNSPLHF.